This T cell receptor beta chain was retrieved from a study of radiation and T cells in renal cell carcinoma. Study-wide findings and caveats: No pretreatment tumor biopsies were available for baseline clonotypes.

Time point defined: baseline pretreatment blood. Stated treatment: 15 Gy SBRT to primary tumor, nephrectomy 4 weeks later. This renal cell carcinoma was of the clear cell type. Turning to this clone: The target antigen is unknown.

V was shortened by 3 bases and J by 5 bases, with 7 bases between the two germline ends. Looked up from germline, CDR1 is SEHNR and CDR2 is FQNEAQ (reference sequence). CDR3 size: 13 residues. Profiled with immunoSEQ multiplex PCR; TCRdb holds only in-frame clones, not every one. The table lists around 94,000 clones, 70% to 90% of them singletons. The chain employs TRBV7-9 and TRBJ2-2; no clear D gene. This TCR derives from a man aged 50 or older with renal cell carcinoma. Sequencing used blood, obtained from a patient whose treatment included radiotherapy and nephrectomy. The CDR3 DNA is TGTGCCAGCAGCTTTGGGTATACCGGGGAGCTGTTTTTT. It specifies CASSFGYTGELFF.